The clone carrying this T cell receptor (beta chain) came up a few times. What it binds is unknown. The Oncomine TCR Beta short-read assay was what sequenced the DNA obtained from cultured CD4+ T cells. TCRdb recomputed calls from the PCR reads with MiXCR, one row per CDR3 protein. The sample lists 10,000 or so distinct CDR3 sequences; around 50% were seen once. Described treatment: approximately 9-day PBMC culture with coronavirus spike peptide pools or control peptides (ViraFEST assay). This specimen comes from a study of vaccination and CD4 T cells after COVID-19. Study at large: Everyone enrolled got two doses of BNT162b2 or mRNA-1273 vaccine.

CDR1 and CDR2 (germline): DFQATT, SNEGSKA (reference sequence). The CDR3 runs to 16 residues. Trimming took 6 bases from V and 1 from J; bases not matched to a gene: 9. The gene calls are TRBV20-1 and TRBJ2-3, with 11 positions matching TRBD1. Sequenced material: CD4+ T cells from blood, cultured in vitro. This clonotype was sampled from a human donor who had recovered from COVID-19. CDR3 nucleotides: TGCAGTGCCCGGACAGGGGGCGCGTCGGGCACAGATACGCAGTATTTT. Translated: CSARTGGASGTDTQYF.